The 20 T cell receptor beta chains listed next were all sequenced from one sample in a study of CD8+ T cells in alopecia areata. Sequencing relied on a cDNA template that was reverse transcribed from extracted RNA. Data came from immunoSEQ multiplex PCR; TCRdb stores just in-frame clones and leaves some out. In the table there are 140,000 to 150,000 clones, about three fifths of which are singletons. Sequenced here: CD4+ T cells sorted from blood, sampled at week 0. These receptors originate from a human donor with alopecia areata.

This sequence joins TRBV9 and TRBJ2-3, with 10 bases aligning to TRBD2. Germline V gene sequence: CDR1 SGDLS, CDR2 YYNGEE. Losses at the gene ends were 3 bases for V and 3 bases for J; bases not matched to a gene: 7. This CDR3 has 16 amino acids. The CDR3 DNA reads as TGTGCCAGCAGCGAATTAGCGGGGGGCGGGACAGATACGCAGTATTTT. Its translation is CASSELAGGGTDTQYF.

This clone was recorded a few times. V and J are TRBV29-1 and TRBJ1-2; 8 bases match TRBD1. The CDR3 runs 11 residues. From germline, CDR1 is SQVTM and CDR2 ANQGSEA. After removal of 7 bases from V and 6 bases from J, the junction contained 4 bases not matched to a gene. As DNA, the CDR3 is TGCAGCGGCAGGACAGGGAATGGCTACACCTTC. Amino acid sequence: CSGRTGNGYTF.

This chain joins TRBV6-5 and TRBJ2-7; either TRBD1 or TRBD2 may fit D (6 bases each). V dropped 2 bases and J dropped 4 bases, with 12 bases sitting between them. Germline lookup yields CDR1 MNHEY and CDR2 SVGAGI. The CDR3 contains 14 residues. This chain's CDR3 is CASSYRGLRYEQYF. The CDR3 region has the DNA TGTGCCAGCAGTTACCGGGGGCTGAGGTACGAGCAGTACTTC.

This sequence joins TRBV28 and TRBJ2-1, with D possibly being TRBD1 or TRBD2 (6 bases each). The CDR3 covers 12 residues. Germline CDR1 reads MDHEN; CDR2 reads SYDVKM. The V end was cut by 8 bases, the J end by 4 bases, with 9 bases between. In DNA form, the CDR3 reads TGTGCCAGCGGGGGGCTATACAATGAGCAGTTCTTC. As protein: CASGGLYNEQFF.

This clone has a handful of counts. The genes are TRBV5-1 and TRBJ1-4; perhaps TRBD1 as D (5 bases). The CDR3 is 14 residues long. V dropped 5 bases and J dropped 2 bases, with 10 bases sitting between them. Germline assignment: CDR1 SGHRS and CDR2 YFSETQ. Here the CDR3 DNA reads TGCGCCAGCAGTCAAGGGGCGACTAATGAAAAACTGTTTTTT. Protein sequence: CASSQGATNEKLFF.

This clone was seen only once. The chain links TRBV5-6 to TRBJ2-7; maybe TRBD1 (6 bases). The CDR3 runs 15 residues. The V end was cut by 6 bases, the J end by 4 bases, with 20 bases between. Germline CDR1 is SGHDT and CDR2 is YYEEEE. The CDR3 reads CASKGHKVSLYEQYF. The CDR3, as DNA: TGTGCCAGCAAGGGACATAAAGTTAGCCTGTACGAGCAGTACTTC.

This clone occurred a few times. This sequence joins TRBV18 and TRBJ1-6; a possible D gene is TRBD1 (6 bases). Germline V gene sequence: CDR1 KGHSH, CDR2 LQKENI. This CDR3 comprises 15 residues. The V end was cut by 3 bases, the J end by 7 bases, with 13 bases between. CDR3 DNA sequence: TGTGCCAGCTCACCCTCGACAGGCATCAATTCACCCCTCCACTTT. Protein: CASSPSTGINSPLHF.

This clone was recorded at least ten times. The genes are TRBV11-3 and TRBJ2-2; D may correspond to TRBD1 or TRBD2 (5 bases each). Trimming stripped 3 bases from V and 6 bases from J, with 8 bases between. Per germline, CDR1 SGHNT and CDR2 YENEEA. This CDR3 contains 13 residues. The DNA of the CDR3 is TGTGCCAGCAGCTTGAGGGACCCCGGGGAGCTGTTTTTT. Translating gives CASSLRDPGELFF. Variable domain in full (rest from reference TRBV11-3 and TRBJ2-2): EAGVVQSPRYKIIEKKQPVAFWCNPISGHNTLYWYLQNLGQGPELLIRYENEEAVDDSQLPKDRFSAERLKGVDSTLKIQPAELGDSAVYLCASSLRDPGELFFGEGSRLTVL.

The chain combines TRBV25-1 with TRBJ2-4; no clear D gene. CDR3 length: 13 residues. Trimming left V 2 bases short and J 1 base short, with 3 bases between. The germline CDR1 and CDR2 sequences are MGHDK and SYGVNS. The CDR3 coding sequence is TGTGCCAGCAGTGAAGAGGCCAAAAACATTCAGTACTTC. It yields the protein CASSEEAKNIQYF. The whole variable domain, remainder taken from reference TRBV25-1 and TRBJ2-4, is EADIYQTPRYLVIGTGKKITLECSQTMGHDKMYWYQQDPGMELHLIHYSYGVNSTEKGDLSSESTVSRIRTEHFPLTLESARPSHTSQYLCASSEEAKNIQYFGAGTRLSVL.

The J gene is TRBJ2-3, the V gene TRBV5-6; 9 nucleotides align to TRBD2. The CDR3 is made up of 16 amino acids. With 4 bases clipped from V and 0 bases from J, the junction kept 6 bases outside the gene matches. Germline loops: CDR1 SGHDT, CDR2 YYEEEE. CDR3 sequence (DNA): TGTGCCAGCAGCGATAGCGGGGGTACTAGCACAGATACGCAGTATTTT. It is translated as CASSDSGGTSTDTQYF.

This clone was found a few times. This CDR3 is CAWTRMGSYEQYF. The CDR3 bases are TGTGCCTGGACAAGGATGGGCTCCTACGAGCAGTACTTC. The rearrangement links TRBV30 to TRBJ2-7; D is uncertain. The V gene's germline CDR1 is GTSNPN and CDR2 SVGIG (reference sequence). V dropped 4 bases and J dropped 0 bases, with 10 bases sitting between them. The CDR3 has 13 residues. Drawing the rest from reference TRBV30 and TRBJ2-7, the complete variable domain is SQTIHQWPATLVQPVGSPLSLECTVEGTSNPNLYWYRQAAGRGLQLLFYSVGIGQISSEVPQNLSASRPQDRQFILSSKKLLLSDSGFYLCAWTRMGSYEQYFGPGTRLTVT.

CDR3: CASSLAGAGVGNEQFF. The CDR3 DNA follows: TGCGCCAGCAGCTTGGCCGGCGCAGGGGTGGGGAATGAGCAGTTCTTC. The V call is TRBV5-1, the J call TRBJ2-1; D is perhaps TRBD1 (6 bases). With 0 bases removed from V and 7 bases from J, the gap between germline ends came to 17 bases. CDR1 SGHRS and CDR2 YFSETQ come from the germline V gene. CDR3 length equals 16 residues.

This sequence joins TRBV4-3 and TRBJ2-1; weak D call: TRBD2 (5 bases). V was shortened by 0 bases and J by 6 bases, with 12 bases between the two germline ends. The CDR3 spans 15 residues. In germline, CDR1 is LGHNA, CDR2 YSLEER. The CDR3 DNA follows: TGCGCCAGCAGCCAAGATTTGGCTAGCTTCAATGAGCAGTTCTTC. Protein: CASSQDLASFNEQFF.

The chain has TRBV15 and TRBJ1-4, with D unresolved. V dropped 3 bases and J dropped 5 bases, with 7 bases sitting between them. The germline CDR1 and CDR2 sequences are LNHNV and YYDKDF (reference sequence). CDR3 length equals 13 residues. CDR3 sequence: CATSRGTNEKLFF. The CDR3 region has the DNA TGTGCCACCAGCAGGGGAACCAATGAAAAACTGTTTTTT.

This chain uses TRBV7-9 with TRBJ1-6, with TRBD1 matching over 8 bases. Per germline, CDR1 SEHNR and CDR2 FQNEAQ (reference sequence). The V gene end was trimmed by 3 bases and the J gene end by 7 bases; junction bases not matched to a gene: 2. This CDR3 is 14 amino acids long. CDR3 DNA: TGTGCCAGCAGCTTTTGGACAGGGAATTCACCCCTCCACTTT. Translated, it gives CASSFWTGNSPLHF.

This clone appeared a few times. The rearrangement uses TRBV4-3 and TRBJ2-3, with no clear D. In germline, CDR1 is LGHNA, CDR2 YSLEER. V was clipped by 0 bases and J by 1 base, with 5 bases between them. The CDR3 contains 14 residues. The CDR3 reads CASSQDQGTDTQYF. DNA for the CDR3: TGCGCCAGCAGCCAAGATCAGGGCACAGATACGCAGTATTTT.

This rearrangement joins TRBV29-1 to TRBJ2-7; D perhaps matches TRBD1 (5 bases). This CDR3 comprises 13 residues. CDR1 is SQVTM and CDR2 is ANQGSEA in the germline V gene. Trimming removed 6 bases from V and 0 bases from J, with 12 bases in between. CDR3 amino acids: CSVVGRASYEQYF. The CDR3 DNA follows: TGCAGCGTAGTTGGCAGGGCCTCCTACGAGCAGTACTTC.

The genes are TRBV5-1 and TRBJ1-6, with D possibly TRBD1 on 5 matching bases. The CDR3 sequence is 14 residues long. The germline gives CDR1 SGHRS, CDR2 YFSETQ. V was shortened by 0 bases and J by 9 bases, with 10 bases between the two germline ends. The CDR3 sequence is CASSLETVGSPLHF. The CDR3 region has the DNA TGCGCCAGCAGCTTGGAGACAGTAGGTTCACCCCTCCACTTT.

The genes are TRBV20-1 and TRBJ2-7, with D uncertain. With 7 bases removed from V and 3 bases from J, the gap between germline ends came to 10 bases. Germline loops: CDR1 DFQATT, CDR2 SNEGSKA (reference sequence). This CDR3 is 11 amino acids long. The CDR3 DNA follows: TGCAGTGTGATGGTTTTCTACGAGCAGTACTTC. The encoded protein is CSVMVFYEQYF.

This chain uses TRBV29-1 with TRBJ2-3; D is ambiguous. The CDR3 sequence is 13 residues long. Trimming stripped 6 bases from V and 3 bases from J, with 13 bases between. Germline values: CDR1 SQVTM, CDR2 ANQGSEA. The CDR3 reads CSVRAQVTDTQYF. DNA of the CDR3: TGCAGCGTACGGGCCCAAGTTACAGATACGCAGTATTTT.